This TCR beta chain is drawn from a study of T cells in Graves' hyperthyroidism and ophthalmopathy. Study-wide context: Upon initial diagnosis and before any treatment, peripheral blood was collected.

Researchers barred patients who had uncontrolled infection, other autoimmune disease, pregnancy or lactation. From 8.5 to 10 ml of fresh peripheral blood, PBMCs were isolated. The germline V gene has CDR1 SEHNR and CDR2 FQNEAQ (reference sequence). This CDR3 has 16 amino acids. With V trimmed by 7 bases and J by 6 bases, 13 bases remained unmatched. From RNA transcripts, TCR beta CDR3 regions were amplified. The HTBI set primed first-round TCR CDR3 RT-PCR. Each CDR3 protein is one row after TCRdb ran MiXCR on the multiplex PCR reads. The sample lists about 600,000 distinct CDR3 sequences; about 14% were seen once. Notes on the study in general: Within blood appeared most thyroid clonotypes that had expanded above 0.001.

At least ten counts were recorded for this clonotype. Its antigen is undetermined. This TCR came from a woman aged 45-65 years with Graves' ophthalmopathy. The specimen was blood. The chain is built from TRBV7-9 and TRBJ2-2; 8 bases are shared with TRBD2. The chain's CDR3 is CASTRSRVAGSGELFF. CDR3 bases: TGTGCCAGCACCCGAAGCCGTGTAGCGGGGTCCGGGGAGCTGTTTTTT.